The rows below give T cell receptor beta chains drawn from one sample of a study of blood T cell repertoires in COVID-19. Only in-frame clones appear in the TCRdb table, and some are missing; sequencing was by immunoSEQ multiplex PCR. The sample contains hundreds of thousands of clones, approximately 85% of which appear only once. The sequencing input was peripheral blood. The receptors stem from a man between 18 and 35 years old with active or convalescent COVID-19. The CDR3 runs from the conserved cysteine through the conserved F or W. A D gene is named only where the DNA matches it firmly. Clone size, where shown, is once, few, many, or a class for clones that have expanded.

abundance: NA
j_gene: TRBJ1-5
d_gene: TRBD1
v_gene: TRBV11-2
CDR3aa: CASSSQGAQPQHF
CDR3nt: TGTGCCAGCAGTTCACAGGGGGCTCAGCCCCAGCATTTT

abundance: NA
j_gene: TRBJ1-4
d_gene: NA
v_gene: TRBV11-2
CDR3aa: CASSWKQGINEKLFF
CDR3nt: TGTGCCAGCAGCTGGAAACAGGGAATTAATGAAAAACTGTTTTTT

abundance: NA
j_gene: TRBJ2-1
d_gene: NA
v_gene: TRBV18
CDR3aa: CASSRIREGNEQFF
CDR3nt: TGTGCCAGCTCACGAATCCGGGAAGGCAATGAGCAGTTCTTC

abundance: NA
j_gene: TRBJ2-5
d_gene: NA
v_gene: TRBV2
CDR3aa: CARGGAGQQETQYF
CDR3nt: TGTGCCAGAGGGGGAGCTGGACAGCAAGAGACCCAGTACTTC

abundance: NA
j_gene: TRBJ1-2
d_gene: NA
v_gene: TRBV19
CDR3aa: CASTLGQGNYGYTF
CDR3nt: TGTGCCAGTACCCTCGGGCAGGGCAACTATGGCTACACCTTC

abundance: NA
j_gene: TRBJ2-7
d_gene: TRBD1
v_gene: TRBV28
CDR3aa: CASSLAGTGSYEQYF
CDR3nt: TGTGCCAGCAGTTTGGCCGGGACAGGGTCCTACGAGCAGTACTTC

abundance: NA
j_gene: TRBJ2-1
d_gene: NA
v_gene: TRBV27
CDR3aa: CASSLTRGSYNEQFF
CDR3nt: TGTGCCAGCAGTTTAACGCGCGGGTCCTACAATGAGCAGTTCTTC

abundance: NA
j_gene: TRBJ1-5
d_gene: NA
v_gene: TRBV2
CDR3aa: CASSGLAENQPQHF
CDR3nt: TGTGCCAGCAGTGGTTTGGCGGAAAATCAGCCCCAGCATTTT

abundance: NA
j_gene: TRBJ2-2
d_gene: NA
v_gene: TRBV18
CDR3aa: CASSRNPGQSNTGELFF
CDR3nt: TGTGCCAGCTCACGCAATCCGGGACAATCGAACACCGGGGAGCTGTTTTTT

abundance: NA
j_gene: TRBJ2-1
d_gene: TRBD1
v_gene: TRBV7-2
CDR3aa: CASSQYPGQKIFYNEQFF
CDR3nt: TGTGCCAGCAGCCAATACCCGGGACAGAAGATTTTTTACAATGAGCAGTTCTTC

abundance: few
j_gene: TRBJ2-3
d_gene: TRBD2
v_gene: TRBV5-1
CDR3aa: CASSLALAVSTDTQYF
CDR3nt: TGCGCCAGCAGCTTGGCGCTAGCGGTCAGCACAGATACGCAGTATTTT

abundance: few
j_gene: TRBJ1-2
d_gene: NA
v_gene: TRBV11-2
CDR3aa: CASSPDSYYGYTF
CDR3nt: TGTGCCAGCAGCCCGGACAGCTACTATGGCTACACCTTC

abundance: NA
j_gene: TRBJ1-2
d_gene: TRBD1
v_gene: TRBV15
CDR3aa: CATSRSPQGAEGYTF
CDR3nt: TGTGCCACCAGCAGAAGTCCGCAGGGGGCTGAGGGCTACACCTTC

abundance: NA
j_gene: TRBJ1-3
d_gene: NA
v_gene: TRBV19
CDR3aa: CASSIYGTFQSGNTIYF
CDR3nt: TGTGCCAGTAGTATTTATGGGACTTTTCAATCTGGAAACACCATATATTTT

abundance: few
j_gene: TRBJ1-5
d_gene: NA
v_gene: TRBV6-2/TRBV6-3
CDR3aa: CASSYLTAANQPQHF
CDR3nt: TGTGCCAGCAGTTACCTAACAGCCGCCAATCAGCCCCAGCATTTT

abundance: NA
j_gene: TRBJ1-2
d_gene: NA
v_gene: TRBV11-1
CDR3aa: CASSLDRNYGYTF
CDR3nt: TGTGCCAGCAGCTTAGACAGGAACTATGGCTACACCTTC

abundance: NA
j_gene: TRBJ2-3
d_gene: NA
v_gene: TRBV5-4
CDR3aa: CASSLGRRVLSTDTQYF
CDR3nt: TGTGCCAGCAGCTTAGGGCGGAGGGTGCTTTCCACAGATACGCAGTATTTT

abundance: NA
j_gene: TRBJ2-7
d_gene: NA
v_gene: TRBV11-2
CDR3aa: CASSPQGLRDRAYEQYF
CDR3nt: TGTGCCAGCAGCCCGCAGGGACTCCGGGACCGTGCCTACGAGCAGTACTTC

abundance: NA
j_gene: TRBJ1-2
d_gene: TRBD1
v_gene: TRBV19
CDR3aa: CASSQQGGRGYGYTF
CDR3nt: TGTGCCAGTAGTCAGCAGGGGGGACGTGGCTATGGCTACACCTTC

abundance: once
j_gene: TRBJ1-2
d_gene: NA
v_gene: TRBV29-1
CDR3aa: CSVVDRGILYGYTF
CDR3nt: TGCAGCGTTGTTGATAGGGGGATCTTATATGGCTACACCTTC

abundance: NA
j_gene: TRBJ1-1
d_gene: NA
v_gene: TRBV2
CDR3aa: CASRREMNTEAFF
CDR3nt: TGTGCCAGCAGGAGAGAAATGAACACTGAAGCTTTCTTT

abundance: NA
j_gene: TRBJ1-6
d_gene: NA
v_gene: TRBV6-2/TRBV6-3
CDR3aa: CASSLAGNSYNSPLHF
CDR3nt: TGTGCCAGCAGTCTCGCGGGAAACTCCTATAATTCACCCCTCCACTTT

abundance: NA
j_gene: TRBJ2-1
d_gene: TRBD1
v_gene: TRBV7-8
CDR3aa: CASLQGPDYNEQFF
CDR3nt: TGTGCCAGCTTACAGGGGCCCGACTACAATGAGCAGTTCTTC

abundance: once
j_gene: TRBJ1-1
d_gene: NA
v_gene: TRBV29-1
CDR3aa: CSVVRSGGYNTEAFF
CDR3nt: TGCAGCGTTGTTAGATCAGGAGGGTATAACACTGAAGCTTTCTTT

abundance: once
j_gene: TRBJ1-1
d_gene: NA
v_gene: TRBV25-1
CDR3aa: CASSELQAVEAFF
CDR3nt: TGTGCCAGCAGTGAATTACAGGCAGTCGAAGCTTTCTTT

abundance: NA
j_gene: TRBJ1-2
d_gene: NA
v_gene: TRBV19
CDR3aa: CASRTGISYGYTF
CDR3nt: TGTGCCAGTAGGACGGGGATTAGTTATGGCTACACCTTC

abundance: NA
j_gene: TRBJ2-7
d_gene: NA
v_gene: TRBV6-5
CDR3aa: CASSYRAGYEQYF
CDR3nt: TGTGCCAGCAGTTACAGGGCGGGCTACGAGCAGTACTTC

abundance: NA
j_gene: TRBJ1-1
d_gene: TRBD1
v_gene: TRBV4-1
CDR3aa: CASSPRGQGGGHEAFF
CDR3nt: TGCGCCAGCAGCCCCAGGGGACAGGGAGGCGGGCACGAAGCTTTCTTT

abundance: NA
j_gene: TRBJ2-7
d_gene: NA
v_gene: TRBV5-4
CDR3aa: CASSLDSPTFYEQYF
CDR3nt: TGTGCCAGCAGCTTGGACTCACCCACTTTCTACGAGCAGTACTTC

abundance: few
j_gene: TRBJ1-5
d_gene: NA
v_gene: TRBV5-1
CDR3aa: CASSLGVGGSNQPQHF
CDR3nt: TGCGCCAGCAGCTTGGGTGTTGGGGGGAGCAATCAGCCCCAGCATTTT

abundance: NA
j_gene: TRBJ1-2
d_gene: TRBD1
v_gene: TRBV27
CDR3aa: CASSLGGRGRQGYTF
CDR3nt: TGTGCCAGCAGTTTAGGGGGCAGGGGGCGTCAGGGCTACACCTTC

abundance: NA
j_gene: TRBJ2-2
d_gene: TRBD1
v_gene: TRBV5-6
CDR3aa: CASSSTGPGELFF
CDR3nt: TGTGCCAGCAGCTCGACAGGGCCCGGGGAGCTGTTTTTT

abundance: NA
j_gene: TRBJ2-7
d_gene: TRBD2
v_gene: TRBV15
CDR3aa: CATSKGGGHYEQYF
CDR3nt: TGTGCCACCAGCAAAGGCGGGGGGCACTACGAGCAGTACTTC

abundance: NA
j_gene: TRBJ1-1
d_gene: TRBD1
v_gene: TRBV6-5
CDR3aa: CASSYSRGLTEAFF
CDR3nt: TGTGCCAGCAGTTACTCAAGGGGGCTAACCGAAGCTTTCTTT

abundance: few
j_gene: TRBJ1-2
d_gene: TRBD1
v_gene: TRBV10-3
CDR3aa: CAISESAGGSYGYTF
CDR3nt: TGTGCCATCAGTGAGTCGGCAGGGGGGAGCTATGGCTACACCTTC

abundance: NA
j_gene: TRBJ2-7
d_gene: TRBD1
v_gene: TRBV27
CDR3aa: CASSLLRDRGYEQYF
CDR3nt: TGTGCCAGCAGTTTACTTCGGGACAGGGGCTACGAGCAGTACTTC

abundance: NA
j_gene: TRBJ2-1
d_gene: NA
v_gene: TRBV25-1
CDR3aa: CASSDRGDYNEQFF
CDR3nt: TGTGCCAGCAGTGACAGGGGGGATTACAATGAGCAGTTCTTC

abundance: NA
j_gene: TRBJ2-7
d_gene: NA
v_gene: TRBV19
CDR3aa: CASSILAAGVGGEQYF
CDR3nt: TGTGCCAGTAGTATATTGGCGGCAGGGGTAGGAGGCGAGCAGTACTTC

abundance: NA
j_gene: TRBJ1-2
d_gene: NA
v_gene: TRBV7-9
CDR3aa: CASSSGGTGTF
CDR3nt: TGTGCCAGCAGCTCCGGAGGGACTGGCACCTTC

abundance: NA
j_gene: TRBJ2-2
d_gene: TRBD2
v_gene: TRBV6-5
CDR3aa: CAIRTSGGGGELFF
CDR3nt: TGTGCCATCCGGACTAGCGGGGGCGGCGGGGAGCTGTTTTTT

abundance: NA
j_gene: TRBJ1-2
d_gene: TRBD1
v_gene: TRBV27
CDR3aa: CASSLFRGQDYGYTF
CDR3nt: TGTGCCAGCAGTTTATTCAGGGGGCAGGACTATGGCTACACCTTC